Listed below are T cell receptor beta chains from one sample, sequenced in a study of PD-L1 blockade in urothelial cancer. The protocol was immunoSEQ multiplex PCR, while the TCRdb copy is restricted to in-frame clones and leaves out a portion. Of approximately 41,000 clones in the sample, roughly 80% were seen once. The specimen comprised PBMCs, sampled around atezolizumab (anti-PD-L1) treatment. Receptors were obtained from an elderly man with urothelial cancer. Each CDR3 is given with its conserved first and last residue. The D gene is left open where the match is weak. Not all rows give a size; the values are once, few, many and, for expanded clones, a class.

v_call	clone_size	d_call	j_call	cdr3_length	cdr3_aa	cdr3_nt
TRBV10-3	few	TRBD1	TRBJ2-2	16	CAISTRQGAHAGELFF	TGTGCCATCAGTACCCGACAGGGGGCGCACGCCGGGGAGCTGTTTTTT
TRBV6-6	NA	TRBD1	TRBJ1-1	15	CASSSTRQGNTEAFF	TGTGCCAGCAGTTCAACCCGACAGGGGAACACTGAAGCTTTCTTT
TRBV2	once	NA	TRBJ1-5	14	CASSGYSSNQPQHF	TGTGCCAGCAGTGGGTACAGTTCTAATCAGCCCCAGCATTTT
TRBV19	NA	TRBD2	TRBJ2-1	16	CASSIGWGGRRNEQFF	TGTGCCAGTAGTATAGGCTGGGGCGGGAGGAGAAATGAGCAGTTCTTC
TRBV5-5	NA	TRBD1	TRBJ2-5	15	CASSLMGTAQETQYF	TGTGCCAGCAGCTTGATGGGGACAGCTCAAGAGACCCAGTACTTC
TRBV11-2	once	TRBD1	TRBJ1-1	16	CASTIRQGRGAGEAFF	TGTGCCAGCACAATACGACAGGGAAGGGGGGCAGGTGAAGCTTTCTTT
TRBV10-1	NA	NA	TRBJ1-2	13	CASREQNFYGYTF	TGCGCCAGCAGAGAACAGAATTTCTATGGCTACACCTTC
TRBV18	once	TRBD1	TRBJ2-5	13	CASSADRQETQYF	TGTGCCAGCTCAGCGGACAGGCAAGAGACCCAGTACTTC
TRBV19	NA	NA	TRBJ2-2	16	CASSIRTGLDTGELFF	TGTGCCAGTAGTATAAGAACAGGGCTGGACACCGGGGAGCTGTTTTTT
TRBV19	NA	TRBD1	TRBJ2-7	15	CASSMETGSNYEQYF	TGTGCCAGTAGTATGGAGACAGGGAGTAACTACGAGCAGTACTTC
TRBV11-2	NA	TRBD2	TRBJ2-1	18	CASSLGLAGGGEKNEQFF	TGTGCCAGCAGCTTAGGACTAGCGGGAGGGGGTGAAAAGAATGAGCAGTTCTTC
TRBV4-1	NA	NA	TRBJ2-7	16	CASSQGGAGQAYEQYF	TGCGCCAGCAGCCAGGGTGGGGCTGGGCAGGCCTACGAGCAGTACTTC
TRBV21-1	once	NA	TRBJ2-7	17	CASSPLKRTAISYEQYF	TGTGCCAGCAGCCCACTAAAACGGACAGCCATCTCCTACGAGCAGTACTTC
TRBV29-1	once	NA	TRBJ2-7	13	CSVEARDNYEQYF	TGCAGCGTTGAGGCCCGGGACAACTACGAGCAGTACTTC
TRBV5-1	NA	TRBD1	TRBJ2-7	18	CASSLAPGTGERSYEQYF	TGCGCCAGCAGCTTGGCCCCTGGGACAGGGGAGAGATCCTACGAGCAGTACTTC
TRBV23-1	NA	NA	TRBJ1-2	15	CASSPWTPFNYGYTF	TGCGCCAGCAGTCCGTGGACACCTTTTAACTATGGCTACACCTTC
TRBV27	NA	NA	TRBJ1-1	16	CASSLYGGPLGTEAFF	TGTGCCAGCAGTTTATATGGCGGGCCCCTGGGTACTGAAGCTTTCTTT
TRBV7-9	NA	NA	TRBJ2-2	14	CASTRSANTGELFF	TGTGCCAGCACCCGGTCGGCGAACACCGGGGAGCTGTTTTTT
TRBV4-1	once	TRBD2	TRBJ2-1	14	CASSTSGSYNEQFF	TGCGCCAGCAGCACTAGCGGCTCCTACAATGAGCAGTTCTTC
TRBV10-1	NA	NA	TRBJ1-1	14	CASSERGSGTEAFF	TGCGCCAGCAGTGAGCGGGGGTCGGGCACTGAAGCTTTCTTT
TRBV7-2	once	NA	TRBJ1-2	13	CASSLLQYYGYTF	TGTGCCAGCAGCTTACTACAGTACTATGGCTACACCTTC
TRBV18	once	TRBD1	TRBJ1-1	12	CASSLTGAEAFF	TGTGCCAGCTCGTTGACAGGGGCTGAAGCTTTCTTT
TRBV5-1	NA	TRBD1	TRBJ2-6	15	CASSPGGPGANVLTF	TGCGCCAGCAGCCCAGGGGGCCCTGGGGCCAACGTCCTGACTTTC
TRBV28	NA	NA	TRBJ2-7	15	CASSLGHTTTYEQYF	TGTGCCAGCAGTTTGGGTCATACTACCACCTACGAGCAGTACTTC
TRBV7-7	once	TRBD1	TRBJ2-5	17	CASSLGIGGAGKETQYF	TGTGCCAGCAGCTTAGGGATAGGGGGCGCAGGGAAAGAGACCCAGTACTTC
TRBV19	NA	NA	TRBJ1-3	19	CASSIVPFAGPSSGNTIYF	TGTGCCAGTAGTATAGTTCCCTTTGCAGGTCCGAGCTCTGGAAACACCATATATTTT
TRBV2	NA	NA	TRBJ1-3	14	CASSPQGSGNTIYF	TGTGCCAGCAGTCCACAGGGATCTGGAAACACCATATATTTT
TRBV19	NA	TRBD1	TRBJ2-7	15	CASKGTGKSSYEQYF	TGTGCCAGCAAAGGGACAGGGAAATCCTCCTACGAGCAGTACTTC
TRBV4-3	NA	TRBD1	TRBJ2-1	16	CASSQRDRGIYNEQFF	TGCGCCAGCAGCCAGCGGGACAGGGGCATCTACAATGAGCAGTTCTTC
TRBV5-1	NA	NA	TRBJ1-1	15	CASSLAGRGNTEAFF	TGCGCCAGCAGCTTGGCGGGGAGGGGGAACACTGAAGCTTTCTTT
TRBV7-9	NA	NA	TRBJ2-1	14	CASSFRIASDEQFF	TGTGCCAGCAGCTTTAGAATAGCGAGCGATGAGCAGTTCTTC
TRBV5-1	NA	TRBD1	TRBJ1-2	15	CASAVGQGKEYGYTF	TGCGCCAGCGCTGTCGGACAGGGAAAAGAATATGGCTACACCTTC
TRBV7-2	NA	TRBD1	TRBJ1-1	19	CASSLVFRSGGLEGSGAFF	TGTGCCAGCAGCTTAGTGTTTCGGTCAGGGGGCCTCGAGGGCAGCGGAGCTTTCTTT
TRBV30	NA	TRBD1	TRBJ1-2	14	CAWSLPGTARGYTF	TGTGCCTGGAGTCTCCCCGGGACAGCCCGTGGCTACACCTTC
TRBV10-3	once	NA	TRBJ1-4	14	CAISGEETNEKLFF	TGTGCCATCAGTGGAGAAGAGACTAATGAAAAACTGTTTTTT
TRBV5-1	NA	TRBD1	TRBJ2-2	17	CASSPGGTGRNTGELFF	TGCGCCAGCAGCCCCGGCGGGACAGGGAGAAACACCGGGGAGCTGTTTTTT
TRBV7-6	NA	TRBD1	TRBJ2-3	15	CASSLQGAESDTQYF	TGTGCCAGCAGCCTACAGGGGGCCGAATCGGATACGCAGTATTTT
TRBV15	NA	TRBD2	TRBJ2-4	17	CATSSLETSGKGNIQYF	TGTGCCACCAGCAGCCTAGAGACTAGCGGGAAAGGAAACATTCAGTACTTC
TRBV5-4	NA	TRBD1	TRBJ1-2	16	CASSSLAMDRTYGYTF	TGTGCCAGCAGCTCCCTCGCAATGGACAGGACCTATGGCTACACCTTC
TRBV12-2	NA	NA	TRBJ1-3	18	CASRLDNRTGDQRNTIYF	TGTGCAAGTCGCTTAGATAATCGGACAGGGGACCAAAGAAACACCATATATTTT
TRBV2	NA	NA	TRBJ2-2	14	CASSGLGADGELFF	TGTGCCAGCAGCGGGTTGGGGGCAGACGGGGAGCTGTTTTTT
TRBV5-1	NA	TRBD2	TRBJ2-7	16	CASSLGTSRASYEQYF	TGCGCCAGCAGCCTGGGGACTAGCAGAGCGTCCTACGAGCAGTACTTC
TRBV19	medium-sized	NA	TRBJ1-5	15	CAIPGTLHSNQPQHF	TGTGCCATACCCGGGACACTACATAGCAATCAGCCCCAGCATTTT
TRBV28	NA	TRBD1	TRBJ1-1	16	CASSSMTGGGRTEAFF	TGTGCCAGCAGTTCCATGACAGGGGGCGGGAGGACTGAAGCTTTCTTT